These 24 T cell receptor beta chains were all obtained from the same sample, sequenced in a study of cytomegalovirus exposure and HLA in healthy donors. PCR amplification relied on 60 Vbeta primers (plus 13 Jbeta primers). The assay was immunoSEQ multiplex PCR, and TCRdb's table has in-frame clones only and misses some. The sample has approximately 150,000 clones; 80% to 90% are singletons. The sample was PBMCs. These receptors all come from a woman between 25 and 40 years old in good health and CMV-seropositive.

This chain links TRBV4-2 with TRBJ2-3, with 13 positions matching TRBD2. The ends lost 7 bases at V and 1 base at J; junction bases unmatched: 11. The CDR3 totals 18 residues. Germline V gene data show CDR1 as LGHNA and CDR2 as YNFKEQ. CDR3 region: CASTSRTSGGLRTDTQYF. In nucleotides, the CDR3 is TGTGCCAGCACCTCTAGGACTAGCGGGGGCCTCCGCACAGATACGCAGTATTTT.

V usage is TRBV10-3 and J usage is TRBJ2-5, with D possibly being TRBD2 (6 bases). Matching the DNA end better, TRBJ2-7 makes the J call doubtful. The CDR3 totals 14 residues. In germline, CDR1 is ENHRY, CDR2 SYGVKD. The chain's CDR3 is CAISESRLAHEQYF. The CDR3 nucleotides read TGTGCCATCAGTGAGTCGAGGCTAGCGCACGAGCAGTACTTC.

V and J are TRBV5-1 and TRBJ2-7; D not resolved. Germline V gene sequence: CDR1 SGHRS, CDR2 YFSETQ. Trimming took 0 bases from V and 1 from J, leaving 5 bases between them. The CDR3 totals 13 residues. Written as DNA, the CDR3 is TGCGCCAGCAGCTTGGTCTCTTCCTACGAGCAGTACTTC. Its protein is CASSLVSSYEQYF.

J is TRBJ1-1 and V is TRBV30; D may be TRBD1 (5 bases). The CDR3 is 14 amino acids. Germline V gene data show CDR1 as GTSNPN and CDR2 as SVGIG (reference sequence). V lost 0 bases to trimming and J lost 3 bases, with 11 bases between them. CDR3 DNA sequence: TGTGCCTGGAGTGTCGGCAGGGCCTACACTGAAGCTTTCTTT. Its protein is CAWSVGRAYTEAFF. The entire variable domain, with the rest obtained from reference TRBV30 and TRBJ1-1, is as follows: SQTIHQWPATLVQPVGSPLSLECTVEGTSNPNLYWYRQAAGRGLQLLFYSVGIGQISSEVPQNLSASRPQDRQFILSSKKLLLSDSGFYLCAWSVGRAYTEAFFGQGTRLTVV.

Written as DNA, the CDR3 is TGTGCCAGCAGCTTGGAGTACAGGGTAGATCAGCCCCAGCATTTT. Residues: CASSLEYRVDQPQHF. V gene TRBV5-8 combines with J gene TRBJ1-5, with a weak D call TRBD1 (6 bases). This CDR3 has 15 residues. V lost 0 bases and J lost 5, with 12 bases in between. The germline gives CDR1 SGHTS, CDR2 YDEGEE.

V is TRBV27 and J is TRBJ1-2; D remains unclear. The V end lost 2 bases, the J end lost 4 bases, and 14 bases lay between the germline ends. CDR3 length: 15 residues. Germline CDR1 reads MNHEY; CDR2 reads SMNVEV (reference sequence). The CDR3 DNA sequence: TGTGCCAGCAGTTTAACCCGACACCGTAGCTATGGCTACACCTTC. It yields the protein CASSLTRHRSYGYTF.

The J gene is TRBJ2-5, the V gene TRBV5-1, with D possibly being TRBD1 (5 bases). Germline lookup yields CDR1 SGHRS and CDR2 YFSETQ. The CDR3 is 13 residues long. The germline V and J ends were trimmed by 0 bases and 4 bases, with 7 bases remaining between them. The CDR3 DNA is TGCGCCAGCAGCTTGGGGACACGAGAGACCCAGTACTTC. Amino acids: CASSLGTRETQYF.

The chain joins TRBV18 to TRBJ2-5; the D is unclear. Germline values: CDR1 KGHSH, CDR2 LQKENI. The ends were cut back, 7 bases at V and 5 bases at J, with 11 bases in the middle. The CDR3 is made up of 12 amino acids. CDR3 DNA sequence: TGTGCCAGCTACTCGCTCTGGGAGACCCAGTACTTC. Protein: CASYSLWETQYF.

This clone was detected only once. This chain's CDR3 is CASSPGQGALYGYTF. The DNA of the CDR3 is TGTGCCAGCTCACCAGGACAGGGGGCTCTCTATGGCTACACCTTC. The V gene is TRBV18, the J gene TRBJ1-2; 11 bases are a match to TRBD1. The CDR3 covers 15 residues. The germline V gene encodes CDR1 KGHSH and CDR2 LQKENI. The trim removed 2 bases at V and 4 bases at J, leaving 3 bases unmatched.

This clone appeared a single time. The V gene is TRBV7-3, the J gene TRBJ2-1, with D perhaps matching TRBD2 (5 bases). CDR1 is SGHTA, CDR2 FQGTGA, per germline. CDR3 length: 13 residues. With 4 bases removed from V and 10 bases from J, the gap between germline ends came to 14 bases. CDR3 nucleotide sequence: TGTGCCAGCAGCTCATCATTGCGGAGGGAGCAGTTCTTC. Protein product: CASSSSLRREQFF.

This clone has only one observation. The CDR3 protein is CASSGTGYNQPQHF. In nucleotides, the CDR3 is TGTGCCAGCAGTGGGACAGGGTACAATCAGCCCCAGCATTTT. The gene calls are TRBV28 and TRBJ1-5; 9 nucleotides line up with TRBD1. The germline V gene encodes CDR1 MDHEN and CDR2 SYDVKM. This CDR3 spans 14 amino acids. V lost 5 bases, J lost 3 bases, and 2 bases stayed unmatched.

The rearrangement uses TRBV7-2 and TRBJ2-3; D gene uncertain. The CDR3 is 15 amino acids. Trimming cost V 2 bases and J 6 bases, with 15 bases left between them. Germline assignment: CDR1 SGHTA and CDR2 FQGNSA. CDR3 DNA sequence: TGTGCCAGCAGCTTATTTACTGTTCGTGTGGATACGCAGTATTTT. Its translation is CASSLFTVRVDTQYF.

The chain links TRBV2 to TRBJ2-7; possibly TRBD1 for D (5 bases). Trimming removed 3 bases at V and 6 bases at J, with 9 bases between. Per the germline V gene, CDR1 is SNHLY and CDR2 is FYNNEI. The CDR3 is made up of 12 amino acids. The CDR3 protein is CASSEYQGEQYF. The CDR3 DNA follows: TGTGCCAGCAGTGAGTACCAGGGCGAGCAGTACTTC.

The chain couples TRBV5-6 to TRBJ2-5, with D perhaps matching TRBD2 (6 bases). CDR3 length: 12 amino acids. Trimming stripped 4 bases from V and 7 bases from J, with 11 bases between. The V gene's germline CDR1 is SGHDT and CDR2 YYEEEE. Here the CDR3 DNA reads TGTGCCAGCAGCCGGCAGGGAGGGACCCAGTACTTC. Its protein product is CASSRQGGTQYF. The full variable domain, in which reference TRBV5-6 and TRBJ2-5 provide the parts outside the CDR3, is DAGVTQSPTHLIKTRGQQVTLRCSPKSGHDTVSWYQQALGQGPQFIFQYYEEEERQRGNFPDRFSGHQFPNYSSELNVNALLLGDSALYLCASSRQGGTQYFGPGTRLLVL.

The chain has TRBV7-2 and TRBJ1-2, with a weak D call TRBD1 (5 bases). The CDR3 spans 13 residues. Germline loops: CDR1 SGHTA, CDR2 FQGNSA. V gave up 2 bases and J gave up 8 bases, with 12 bases separating them. For the CDR3, the DNA is TGTGCCAGCAGCTTATGGGGGGACCAGGGCTACACCTTC. Translation: CASSLWGDQGYTF.

The V and J genes are TRBV9 and TRBJ2-7, with D tentatively TRBD2 (5 bases). Germline-derived CDR1 and CDR2 are SGDLS and YYNGEE. The CDR3 consists of 14 residues. Trimming cost V 4 bases and J 0 bases, with 11 bases left between them. The CDR3 DNA reads as TGTGCCAGCAGCACCGGACTGAGCTCCTACGAGCAGTACTTC. Its translation: CASSTGLSSYEQYF.

The V and J genes are TRBV9 and TRBJ1-1; maybe TRBD1 (6 bases). Trimming removed 2 bases at V and 1 base at J, with 15 bases between. Germline-derived CDR1 and CDR2 are SGDLS and YYNGEE. The CDR3 extends over 16 amino acids. The CDR3 nucleotides are TGTGCCAGCAGCGTGTTGCATCCCAGGGGGAACACTGAAGCTTTCTTT. This codes for CASSVLHPRGNTEAFF.

The chain combines TRBV5-6 with TRBJ2-7, with D unclear. Deletions cut 0 bases from V and 3 bases from J, with 7 bases between. The CDR3 extends over 13 amino acids. CDR1 and CDR2 (germline): SGHDT, YYEEEE. The CDR3 loop is CASSLGNSYEQYF. DNA of the CDR3: TGTGCCAGCAGCTTGGGAAACAGCTACGAGCAGTACTTC.

This clone occurred a few times. The chain employs TRBV30 and TRBJ1-2, with 7 bases that match TRBD1. Germline assignment: CDR1 GTSNPN and CDR2 SVGIG (reference sequence). J was trimmed by 6 bases and V by 5 bases; bases with no gene match: 9. The CDR3 has 13 amino acids. Written as DNA, the CDR3 is TGTGCCTGGGGCCAACAGGGGTATGATGGCTACACCTTC. Its translation is CAWGQQGYDGYTF.

J is TRBJ1-2 and V is TRBV10-3, with TRBD1 as a possible D gene (5 bases). Germline V CDR1 and CDR2: ENHRY, SYGVKD. The CDR3 is 14 amino acids. The ends were cut back, 10 bases at V and 6 bases at J, with 21 bases in the middle. The CDR3 sequence: CASSQGGASDGYTF. In DNA form, the CDR3 reads TGTGCCAGCAGCCAGGGAGGGGCCAGTGATGGCTACACCTTC.

This chain connects TRBV4-1 to TRBJ2-7, with TRBD1 matching over 7 bases. V was clipped by 3 bases and J by 5 bases; unmatched bases: 7. Germline V CDR1 and CDR2: MGHRA, YSYEKL. CDR3 length: 14 amino acids. CDR3 nucleotides: TGCGCCAGCAGCCACCGAACTCAGGGGGACGAGCAGTACTTC. Amino acid sequence: CASSHRTQGDEQYF.

This clone was seen just once. The rearrangement joins TRBV15 to TRBJ2-7; no definite D call. CDR3 length: 15 residues. Trimming pared 0 bases from V and 4 bases from J, leaving 13 bases between. Germline CDR1 is LNHNV and CDR2 is YYDKDF (reference sequence). As DNA, the CDR3 is TGTGCCACCAGCAGAGAAGGCGTGGGCCTTTACGAGCAGTACTTC. Translating it yields CATSREGVGLYEQYF.

The V gene is TRBV5-6, the J gene TRBJ2-7; no clear D. The CDR3 contains 13 residues. The germline gives CDR1 SGHDT, CDR2 YYEEEE. V lost 4 bases and J 4 bases, leaving 12 bases between the germline ends. CDR3 protein: CASSRGRSYEQYF. Here the CDR3 DNA reads TGTGCCAGCAGCCGAGGTAGGAGTTACGAGCAGTACTTC. Based on the CDR3 plus reference TRBV5-6 and TRBJ2-7, the full variable domain is DAGVTQSPTHLIKTRGQQVTLRCSPKSGHDTVSWYQQALGQGPQFIFQYYEEEERQRGNFPDRFSGHQFPNYSSELNVNALLLGDSALYLCASSRGRSYEQYFGPGTRLTVT.

J is TRBJ2-2 and V is TRBV27; 8 nucleotides match TRBD2. CDR3 length: 15 amino acids. Germline CDR1 reads MNHEY; CDR2 reads SMNVEV (reference sequence). With 8 bases clipped from V and 6 bases from J, the junction kept 11 bases outside the gene matches. The CDR3 loop is CASSKRGLEAGELFF. CDR3 nucleotides: TGTGCCAGCTCTAAACGGGGACTAGAAGCCGGGGAGCTGTTTTTT.